This passage covers 21 T cell receptor beta chains from one sample sequenced in a study of response to subunit inactivated influenza vaccine. TCRdb called the RT-PCR reads again in MiXCR, with one record for every CDR3 protein. The sample records some 300,000 distinct CDR3 sequences, about 20% being singletons. The specimen was PBMCs from blood, collected about 19 months after vaccination. The source is a man between 50 and 70 years old who received an inactivated influenza vaccine.

V and J are TRBV11-2 and TRBJ2-1, with D perhaps TRBD2 (5 bases). V shed 2 bases and J shed 4 bases, with 9 bases lying between them. The CDR3 runs to 14 residues. Germline V gene lookup returns CDR1 SGHAT and CDR2 FQNNGV. The CDR3 bases are TGTGCCAGCAGCTTACTAGCAGCTTACAATGAGCAGTTCTTC. This encodes CASSLLAAYNEQFF.

CDR3 sequence reads: CASSPKNSGNTIYF. For the CDR3, the DNA is TGTGCCAGCAGCCCGAAGAACTCTGGAAACACCATATATTTT. This chain links TRBV7-2 with TRBJ1-3; D not resolved. This CDR3 contains 14 residues. Trimming took 5 bases from V and 0 from J, leaving 8 bases between them. The V gene's germline CDR1 is SGHTA and CDR2 FQGNSA.

The CDR3 nucleotides are TGTGCCAGCAGTTACTCGACAGGGTCCTACAATGAGCAGTTCTTC. Protein: CASSYSTGSYNEQFF. The gene calls are TRBV6-5 and TRBJ2-1; 7 bases are a match to TRBD1. CDR1 and CDR2 (germline): MNHEY, SVGAGI. V gave up 0 bases and J gave up 1 base; unmatched junction bases: 0. This CDR3 comprises 15 residues.

This clonotype was recorded a few times. The chain combines TRBV7-8 with TRBJ1-2; D not resolved. The CDR3 covers 13 residues. Trimming stripped 4 bases from V and 7 bases from J, with 13 bases between. Germline values: CDR1 SGHVS, CDR2 FQNEAQ. The CDR3, as DNA: TGTGCCAGCAGCTCGCGTTGGGGTGGTGGCTACACCTTC. Translated: CASSSRWGGGYTF.

The chain is built from TRBV15 and TRBJ2-5; no clear D. Per the germline V gene, CDR1 is LNHNV and CDR2 is YYDKDF (reference sequence). Trimming shortened V by 0 bases and J by 0 bases, and 8 bases separated the two germline ends. CDR3 length: 15 residues. The CDR3 loop is CATSRDIRNQETQYF. The CDR3 region has the DNA TGTGCCACCAGCAGAGATATACGGAACCAAGAGACCCAGTACTTC. Based on the CDR3 plus reference TRBV15 and TRBJ2-5, the full variable domain is DAMVIQNPRYQVTQFGKPVTLSCSQTLNHNVMYWYQQKSSQAPKLLFHYYDKDFNNEADTPDNFQSRRPNTSFCFLDIRSPGLGDTAMYLCATSRDIRNQETQYFGPGTRLLVL.

V and J are TRBV6-5 and TRBJ2-3, with 9 bases identical to TRBD1. J lost 4 bases, V lost 10 bases, and 9 bases had no gene match. CDR3 length equals 14 residues. Germline V lookup: CDR1 MNHEY, CDR2 SVGAGI. The CDR3 here is CATRWRDRADTQYF. The CDR3 nucleotides read TGTGCCACCCGTTGGCGGGACAGGGCAGATACGCAGTATTTT.

This clonotype was found many times. The chain recombines TRBV7-9 with TRBJ1-6; 10 nucleotides line up with TRBD1. Germline loops: CDR1 SEHNR, CDR2 FQNEAQ (reference sequence). V lost 6 bases and J lost 6; bases outside the gene matches: 8. The CDR3 consists of 16 residues. This CDR3 is CASRNYGDRGNSPLHF. In nucleotides, the CDR3 is TGTGCCAGCAGAAATTACGGGGACAGGGGTAATTCACCCCTCCACTTT.

V gene TRBV20-1 combines with J gene TRBJ2-3, with 8 bases matching TRBD2. Trimming cost V 4 bases and J 2 bases; bases outside gene matches: 11. Per the germline V gene, CDR1 is DFQATT and CDR2 is SNEGSKA (reference sequence). CDR3 length: 16 amino acids. The CDR3 DNA reads as TGCAGTGCTACGTTCCCCTTAGCGGGGAACACAGATACGCAGTATTTT. Protein sequence: CSATFPLAGNTDTQYF.

Only a few counts were recorded for this clonotype. The CDR3 region is CSAFPIQGARLWNSPLHF. CDR3 DNA sequence: TGCAGTGCTTTCCCTATACAGGGGGCGCGGTTGTGGAATTCACCCCTCCACTTT. V gene TRBV20-1 combines with J gene TRBJ1-6, with 9 positions matching TRBD1. Trimming took 5 bases from V and 7 from J; bases not matched to a gene: 18. The CDR3 sequence is 18 residues long. CDR1 is DFQATT and CDR2 is SNEGSKA in the germline V gene (reference sequence).

This clonotype appeared once. The rearrangement links TRBV20-1 to TRBJ1-6, with unresolved D. Germline V gene sequence: CDR1 DFQATT, CDR2 SNEGSKA (reference sequence). Trimming removed 3 bases at V and 7 bases at J, with 10 bases between. This CDR3 is 13 amino acids long. CDR3 loop: CSASARRNSPLHF. The CDR3 DNA is TGCAGTGCTAGTGCCAGGCGAAATTCACCCCTCCACTTT.

Here the CDR3 reads CASSLPLKGPPTNEQFF. For the CDR3, the DNA is TGTGCCAGCAGCCTCCCCCTTAAGGGGCCCCCGACTAATGAGCAGTTCTTC. This chain uses TRBV11-2 with TRBJ2-1; D may be TRBD1 (5 bases). This CDR3 contains 17 residues. CDR1 and CDR2 from the germline V gene are SGHAT and FQNNGV. V was pared by 5 bases and J by 7 bases, with 24 bases between.

This clonotype was counted a few times. The chain joins TRBV5-1 to TRBJ2-7; 9 bases fit TRBD1. V gave up 4 bases and J gave up 3 bases; unmatched junction bases: 8. The CDR3 has 15 residues. Germline V gene sequence: CDR1 SGHRS, CDR2 YFSETQ. The CDR3 region has the DNA TGCGCCAGCAGCGGAGAGGGGACAGGGATCTACGAGCAGTACTTC. Protein product: CASSGEGTGIYEQYF.

The rearrangement uses TRBV7-9 and TRBJ2-1, with a weak D call TRBD2 (5 bases). CDR1 is SEHNR and CDR2 is FQNEAQ in the germline V gene (reference sequence). The CDR3 is 14 residues long. Trimming took 3 bases from V and 9 from J, leaving 15 bases between them. The CDR3 DNA reads TGTGCCAGCAGCTTCATTGATCAAGGGAGTGAGCAGTTCTTC. This sequence encodes CASSFIDQGSEQFF.

The J gene is TRBJ1-6, the V gene TRBV18; D remains ambiguous. Germline assignment: CDR1 KGHSH and CDR2 LQKENI. V lost 5 bases and J 0 bases, leaving 11 bases between the germline ends. CDR3 length equals 16 residues. The CDR3 reads CASSFSASSYNSPLHF. In DNA, the CDR3 is TGTGCCAGCTCATTCTCAGCGAGCTCCTATAATTCACCCCTCCACTTT. Full variable domain (remainder filled in from reference TRBV18 and TRBJ1-6): NAGVMQNPRHLVRRRGQEARLRCSPMKGHSHVYWYRQLPEEGLKFMVYLQKENIIDESGMPKERFSAEFPKEGPSILRIQQVVRGDSAAYFCASSFSASSYNSPLHFGNGTRLTVT.

This clonotype turned up a few times. The V call is TRBV7-2, the J call TRBJ1-5; 8 bases match TRBD1. Unmatched junction bases numbered 4, after V lost 8 bases and J lost 4 bases. CDR3 length: 13 residues. CDR1 and CDR2 from the germline V gene are SGHTA and FQGNSA. In nucleotides, the CDR3 is TGTGCCAGCGGGCAGGGGGCGAATCAGCCCCAGCATTTT. It is translated as CASGQGANQPQHF.

This clonotype was counted a single time. With a much larger clone just one base away, this may be a read error. The CDR3 ends on some other residue instead of the conserved phenylalanine or tryptophan, so this is likely a read error. The chain links TRBV5-1 to TRBJ1-4; 7 bases fit TRBD1. The CDR3 loop spans 15 amino acids. V lost 0 bases to trimming and J lost 8 bases; unmatched junction nucleotides: 7. The germline V gene has CDR1 SGHRS and CDR2 YFSETQ. The CDR3 loop is CASSLAGGREEKLFL. The CDR3 DNA reads TGCGCCAGCAGCTTGGCAGGGGGGCGCGAGGAAAAACTGTTTCTT.

CDR3: CASSPIVNTEAFF. Here the CDR3 DNA reads TGTGCCAGTAGCCCTATTGTGAACACTGAAGCTTTCTTT. V is TRBV19 and J is TRBJ1-1, with D unresolved. V was pared by 6 bases and J by 0 bases, with 8 bases between. The CDR3 extends over 13 amino acids. The V gene's germline CDR1 is LNHDA and CDR2 SQIVND (reference sequence).

This clonotype appeared a single time. The J gene is TRBJ1-1, the V gene TRBV20-1; D call uncertain. The CDR3 sequence is 17 residues long. In germline, CDR1 is DFQATT, CDR2 SNEGSKA (reference sequence). V lost 0 bases, J lost 1 base, and 18 bases lay in between. DNA for the CDR3: TGCAGTGCTAGAGATCCAAGGGCCGCCTTCCCGAACACTGAAGCTTTCTTT. Translation: CSARDPRAAFPNTEAFF.

There are a few counts of this clonotype. The V call is TRBV9, the J call TRBJ1-6; no reliable D call. Trimming took 3 bases from V and 14 from J, leaving 12 bases between them. This CDR3 is 12 amino acids long. Germline V gives CDR1 SGDLS, CDR2 YYNGEE. The chain's CDR3 is CASSARGSSLHF. The DNA for the CDR3 is TGTGCCAGCAGCGCCCGCGGTAGTTCCCTCCACTTT.

This clonotype has just a few counts. The V gene is TRBV28, the J gene TRBJ1-2; no clear D gene. CDR1 and CDR2 (germline): MDHEN, SYDVKM. Trimming shortened V by 4 bases and J by 1 base, and 13 bases separated the two germline ends. This CDR3 is 15 amino acids long. In DNA, the CDR3 is TGTGCCAGCAGTTCCCCCGGGAGGAGTAACTATGGCTACACCTTC. Translation: CASSSPGRSNYGYTF.

The chain carries TRBV29-1 and TRBJ2-7; 8 nucleotides match TRBD1. Germline CDR1 is SQVTM and CDR2 is ANQGSEA. V lost 4 bases and J lost 6; bases outside the gene matches: 14. The CDR3 length is 15 residues. The CDR3 DNA reads as TGCAGCGTTGTAAAGTTCGGACAGGGAAAACTCGAGCAGTACTTC. Its protein is CSVVKFGQGKLEQYF.